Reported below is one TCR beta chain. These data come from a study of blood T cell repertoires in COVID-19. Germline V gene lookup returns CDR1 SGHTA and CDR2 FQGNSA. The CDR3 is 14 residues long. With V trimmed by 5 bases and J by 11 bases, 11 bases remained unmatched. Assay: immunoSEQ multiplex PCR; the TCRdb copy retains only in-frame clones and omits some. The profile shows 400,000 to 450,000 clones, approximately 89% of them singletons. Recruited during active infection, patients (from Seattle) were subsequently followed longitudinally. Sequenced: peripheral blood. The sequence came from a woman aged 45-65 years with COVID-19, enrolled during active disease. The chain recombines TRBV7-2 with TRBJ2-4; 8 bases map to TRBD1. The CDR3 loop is CASSQRAGGMVQYF. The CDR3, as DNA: TGTGCCAGCAGCCAAAGGGCAGGGGGCATGGTTCAGTACTTC.